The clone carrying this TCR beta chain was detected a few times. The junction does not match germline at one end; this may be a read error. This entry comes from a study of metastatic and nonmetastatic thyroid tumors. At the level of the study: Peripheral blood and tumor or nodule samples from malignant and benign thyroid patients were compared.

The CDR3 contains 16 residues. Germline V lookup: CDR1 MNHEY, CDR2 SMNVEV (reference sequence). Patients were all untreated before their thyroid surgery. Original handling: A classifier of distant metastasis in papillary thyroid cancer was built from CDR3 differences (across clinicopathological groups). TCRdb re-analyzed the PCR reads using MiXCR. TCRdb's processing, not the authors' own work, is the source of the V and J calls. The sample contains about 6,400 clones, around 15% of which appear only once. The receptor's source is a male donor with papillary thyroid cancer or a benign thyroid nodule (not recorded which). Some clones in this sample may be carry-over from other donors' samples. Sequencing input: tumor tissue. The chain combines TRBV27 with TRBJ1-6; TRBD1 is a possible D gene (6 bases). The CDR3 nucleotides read TGTGCCAGCAGCACTCAAGACCACGGCGGGGGCTCACCCCCCCACTTT. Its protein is CASSTQDHGGGSPPHF.